The 26 T cell receptor beta chains below were found in one sample sequenced in a study of cytomegalovirus exposure and HLA in healthy donors. PCR was performed using 60 Vbeta and 13 Jbeta primers. Method: immunoSEQ multiplex PCR; TCRdb's copy keeps in-frame clones and lacks some. The sample carries 150,000 to 200,000 clones, around 80% recorded once. The sample taken for sequencing was PBMCs. All receptors come from a woman in her forties in good health and CMV-seronegative.

This sequence joins TRBV11-2 and TRBJ2-5, with a possible D match to TRBD1 (5 bases). Germline V lookup: CDR1 SGHAT, CDR2 FQNNGV. V lost 0 bases to trimming and J lost 9 bases, with 11 bases between them. The CDR3 sequence is 13 residues long. CDR3 amino acids: CASSLDRDRAQYF. For the CDR3, the DNA is TGTGCCAGCAGCTTAGACAGGGATCGGGCCCAGTACTTC.

The rearrangement joins TRBV27 to TRBJ2-7, with 10 bases matching TRBD1. CDR1 and CDR2 from the germline V gene are MNHEY and SMNVEV (reference sequence). V trimming: 5 bases; J trimming: 9 bases; junction bases outside the gene matches: 16. The CDR3 consists of 16 residues. CDR3 coding DNA: TGTGCCAGCAGTCTCTACTCCGGGACAGGGGTTTGGGGGCAGTACTTC. Translation gives CASSLYSGTGVWGQYF.

The rearrangement links TRBV28 to TRBJ1-1, with D possibly TRBD1 on 6 matching bases. V was trimmed by 2 bases and J by 8 bases, leaving 15 bases between them. The CDR3 has 14 amino acids. Germline lookup yields CDR1 MDHEN and CDR2 SYDVKM. The DNA for the CDR3 is TGTGCCAGCAGTTTACCCGCCGGACAGAAGGAAGCTTTCTTT. Amino acid sequence: CASSLPAGQKEAFF.

The V and J genes are TRBV6-5 and TRBJ2-1, with D possibly matching TRBD1 (6 bases). Germline CDR1 reads MNHEY; CDR2 reads SVGAGI. The CDR3 extends over 15 amino acids. Trimming took off 5 bases at V and 3 bases at J, with 14 bases between the two ends. This CDR3 is CASSTPGQYYNEQFF. In DNA form, the CDR3 reads TGTGCCAGCAGTACACCGGGACAATACTACAATGAGCAGTTCTTC.

This chain links TRBV4-2 with TRBJ2-1; 11 bases fit TRBD2. Germline loops: CDR1 LGHNA, CDR2 YNFKEQ. This CDR3 is built from 16 residues. J lost 4 bases, V lost 4 bases, and 6 bases had no gene match. The DNA of the CDR3 is TGTGCCAGCAGCCTAACTAGCGGGAGTACTTACAATGAGCAGTTCTTC. Encoded protein: CASSLTSGSTYNEQFF.

The rearrangement uses TRBV29-1 and TRBJ2-7; the D is unclear. The CDR3 covers 13 residues. Germline V gene lookup returns CDR1 SQVTM and CDR2 ANQGSEA. V lost 3 bases and J 3 bases, leaving 12 bases between the germline ends. The CDR3 loop reads CSVDLGLGYEQYF. As DNA, the CDR3 is TGCAGCGTTGACCTAGGTTTGGGCTACGAGCAGTACTTC.

J is TRBJ2-3 and V is TRBV18; tentatively, D is TRBD1 (5 bases). The CDR3 runs to 14 residues. The germline V gene has CDR1 KGHSH and CDR2 LQKENI. Trimming removed 2 bases at V and 0 bases at J, with 6 bases between. CDR3 nucleotides: TGTGCCAGCTCACCAGGGGCTAGCACAGATACGCAGTATTTT. This gives the protein CASSPGASTDTQYF.

This clone is a singleton in its sample. This chain connects TRBV7-9 to TRBJ2-3, with a tentative D call TRBD2 (6 bases). V lost 0 bases and J lost 0, with 7 bases in between. The CDR3 runs to 15 residues. Germline CDR1 is SEHNR and CDR2 is FQNEAQ (reference sequence). The CDR3 spells CASSLARDSTDTQYF. DNA of the CDR3: TGTGCCAGCAGCTTAGCGCGGGACAGCACAGATACGCAGTATTTT.

The chain carries TRBV27 and TRBJ2-5; no clear D gene. The CDR3 has 11 amino acids. Germline-derived CDR1 and CDR2 are MNHEY and SMNVEV (reference sequence). V dropped 2 bases and J dropped 7 bases, with 5 bases sitting between them. The chain's CDR3 is CASSLRGTQYF. The DNA of the CDR3 is TGTGCCAGCAGTTTACGAGGGACCCAGTACTTC.

The chain combines TRBV27 with TRBJ1-1; D unresolved. Germline CDR1 MNHEY, CDR2 SMNVEV (reference sequence). This CDR3 has 16 amino acids. Trimming removed 0 bases from V and 5 bases from J, with 16 bases in between. CDR3 DNA sequence: TGTGCCAGCAGTTTATCCCCAGGTGGAAGTAGGACTGAAGCTTTCTTT. Amino acids: CASSLSPGGSRTEAFF.

The chain joins TRBV9 to TRBJ2-7; TRBD1 might be the D (5 bases). CDR3 length: 15 residues. V lost 0 bases and J 2 bases, leaving 12 bases between the germline ends. From germline, CDR1 is SGDLS and CDR2 YYNGEE. CDR3 sequence: CASSVADTPTYEQYF. Written as DNA, the CDR3 is TGTGCCAGCAGCGTAGCGGACACCCCAACCTACGAGCAGTACTTC.

This chain joins TRBV27 and TRBJ1-1; TRBD1 might be the D (5 bases). V lost 3 bases to trimming and J lost 6 bases, with 23 bases between them. This CDR3 comprises 17 residues. CDR1 and CDR2 (germline): MNHEY, SMNVEV (reference sequence). The CDR3 loop reads CASSFPRVGGNLAEAFF. In DNA form, the CDR3 reads TGTGCCAGCAGTTTCCCCAGGGTCGGGGGAAATCTAGCTGAAGCTTTCTTT.

The chain joins TRBV7-2 to TRBJ2-1; 8 nucleotides match TRBD2. Germline-derived CDR1 and CDR2 are SGHTA and FQGNSA. V shed 1 base and J 3 bases; nucleotides not matched to a gene: 14. This CDR3 spans 19 amino acids. CDR3 protein: CASSLGAGESLAGYNEQFF. CDR3 in DNA: TGTGCCAGCAGCTTAGGGGCAGGGGAAAGTCTAGCGGGCTACAATGAGCAGTTCTTC.

The V call is TRBV28, the J call TRBJ1-2; no firm D call. Trimming took off 8 bases at V and 4 bases at J, with 17 bases between the two ends. The germline V gene has CDR1 MDHEN and CDR2 SYDVKM. The CDR3 is 14 amino acids. The CDR3 DNA sequence: TGTGCCAGCCAAAGGCCGACACAGATCTATGGCTACACCTTC. It yields the protein CASQRPTQIYGYTF.

This chain uses TRBV2 with TRBJ1-5; TRBD1 aligns across 10 bases. CDR3 length equals 15 residues. CDR1 is SNHLY and CDR2 is FYNNEI in the germline V gene. V shed 5 bases and J 3 bases; nucleotides not matched to a gene: 4. The CDR3 DNA reads as TGTGCCAGCAGTCGGGACAGGGGACTCAATCAGCCCCAGCATTTT. This codes for CASSRDRGLNQPQHF.

This CDR3 reads CASSLVWQVGNTEAFF. Written as DNA, the CDR3 is TGTGCCAGCAGCTTGGTATGGCAGGTCGGGAACACTGAAGCTTTCTTT. This sequence joins TRBV5-6 and TRBJ1-1, with D unclear. The CDR3 spans 16 residues. The germline V and J ends were trimmed by 0 bases and 1 base, with 13 bases remaining between them. Germline V lookup: CDR1 SGHDT, CDR2 YYEEEE.

The genes are TRBV4-1 and TRBJ1-3; D is uncertain. V lost 0 bases and J lost 1, with 10 bases in between. This CDR3 comprises 16 residues. The germline V gene encodes CDR1 MGHRA and CDR2 YSYEKL. CDR3 nucleotides: TGCGCCAGCAGCCAAGATTCACGGGTTTCTGGAAACACCATATATTTT. Amino acids: CASSQDSRVSGNTIYF.

J is TRBJ1-6 and V is TRBV7-2; 7 nucleotides line up with TRBD1. CDR1 and CDR2 from the germline V gene are SGHTA and FQGNSA. With V trimmed by 4 bases and J by 7 bases, 7 bases remained unmatched. This CDR3 comprises 15 residues. The CDR3 spells CASSSRDRMNSPLHF. As DNA, the CDR3 is TGTGCCAGCAGCTCCCGGGACAGAATGAATTCACCCCTCCACTTT. The whole variable domain, filled in from reference TRBV7-2 and TRBJ1-6, reads GAGVSQSPSNKVTEKGKDVELRCDPISGHTALYWYRQSLGQGLEFLIYFQGNSAPDKSGLPSDRFSAERTGGSVSTLTIQRTQQEDSAVYLCASSSRDRMNSPLHFGNGTRLTVT.

A note on this clone: Germline is not matched at one junction end, which may reflect a read error. This chain joins TRBV6-5 and TRBJ2-4; 8 bases are shared with TRBD1. The germline CDR1 and CDR2 sequences are MNHEY and SVGAGI. The CDR3 consists of 14 residues. CDR3 DNA: TGTGCCAGCAGGGTACAGGGGGTGGGAAACAGTCAGTACTTC. Protein product: CASRVQGVGNSQYF.

This clone occurred once. The rearrangement links TRBV27 to TRBJ1-1; D might be TRBD1 (6 bases). The V end was cut by 1 base, the J end by 4 bases, with 13 bases between. The CDR3 has 15 amino acids. Germline CDR1 and CDR2: MNHEY and SMNVEV (reference sequence). This CDR3 is CASSLYPGAGTEAFF. CDR3 DNA sequence: TGTGCCAGCAGTTTATACCCAGGGGCGGGCACTGAAGCTTTCTTT.

As for this clone: One junction end disagrees with the germline gene, perhaps due to a read error. The rearrangement uses TRBV7-9 and TRBJ2-2, with 7 bases identical to TRBD2. The CDR3 is made up of 17 amino acids. Germline assignment: CDR1 SEHNR and CDR2 FQNEAQ (reference sequence). The CDR3 here is CSSSLGTKDLNTGELFF. CDR3 DNA sequence: TGTTCCAGCAGCTTAGGGACTAAGGACTTGAACACCGGGGAGCTGTTTTTT.

The chain combines TRBV10-1 with TRBJ2-3; TRBD1 is a possible D gene (6 bases). V was pared by 4 bases and J by 2 bases, with 10 bases between. The germline V gene encodes CDR1 WNHNN and CDR2 SYGVQD (reference sequence). This CDR3 contains 14 residues. The chain's CDR3 is CASSADRPTDTQYF. As DNA, the CDR3 is TGCGCCAGCAGTGCGGACAGACCCACAGATACGCAGTATTTT.

The CDR3 DNA is TGTGCCACCAGCAGAGGCGGGGGGGCAAGAAACGGGGAGCTGTTTTTT. This sequence encodes CATSRGGGARNGELFF. V usage is TRBV15 and J usage is TRBJ2-2, with 9 bases that match TRBD2. V was pared by 1 base and J by 7 bases, with 7 bases of the junction left unmatched. The CDR3 loop spans 16 amino acids. CDR1 and CDR2 (germline): LNHNV, YYDKDF (reference sequence).

This clone came up a few times. The gene calls are TRBV11-2 and TRBJ2-5, with 12 bases that match TRBD2. The CDR3 runs 17 residues. V lost 3 bases, J lost 1 base, and 6 bases stayed unmatched. Germline CDR1 SGHAT, CDR2 FQNNGV. CDR3 sequence reads: CASSLGTSGRIQETQYF. The CDR3 coding sequence is TGTGCCAGCAGCTTGGGGACTAGCGGGCGAATCCAAGAGACCCAGTACTTC.

The count of this clone is one. V is TRBV27 and J is TRBJ1-1, with a possible D match to TRBD1 (6 bases). Germline lookup yields CDR1 MNHEY and CDR2 SMNVEV (reference sequence). V lost 3 bases, J lost 3 bases, and 11 bases lay in between. The CDR3 loop spans 14 amino acids. CDR3 sequence reads: CASSFRGGDTEAFF. In nucleotides, the CDR3 is TGTGCCAGCAGTTTTAGAGGGGGTGACACTGAAGCTTTCTTT.

This clone was recorded only once. The CDR3 does not close with the conserved phenylalanine or tryptophan, likely indicating a read error. Because the CDR3's place on the DNA is in doubt, the DNA is left out and the CDR3 is given as listed by TCRdb. The V gene is TRBV28, the J gene TRBJ2-3; TRBD2, as called in the table, went unchecked against the DNA. The CDR3 is 17 amino acids long, termini counted. Germline CDR1 reads MDHEN; CDR2 reads SYDVKM. The CDR3 is CASSARDRGTSGRPEFE.